This T cell receptor beta chain was recorded in a study of OX40 agonist ivuxolimab in advanced cancers. Worth noting for this clone: The antigen remains unidentified.

V was cut by 3 bases and J by 0 bases, with 3 bases left in between. CDR1 SNHLY and CDR2 FYNNEI come from the germline V gene. The CDR3 loop spans 13 amino acids. Overall study findings and caveats: Among patients with partial responses at 0.1-3.0 mg/kg, clonal expansion was among the lowest.

Baseline, cycle 4 day 1, and cycle 7 day 1 were the blood sampling points. Data came from immunoSEQ multiplex PCR; TCRdb stores just in-frame clones and leaves some out. Of over 80,000 clones listed, 86% are singletons. This sample comprised CD4+ or CD8+ T cells sorted from blood, obtained in a trial of the OX40 agonist ivuxolimab. The V and J genes are TRBV2 and TRBJ1-3; no reliable D call. This clonotype was obtained from an adult with an advanced solid tumor such as melanoma, head and neck, liver or kidney cancer. The CDR3 spells CASSDNSGNTIYF. The CDR3, as DNA: TGTGCCAGCAGTGACAACTCTGGAAACACCATATATTTT.